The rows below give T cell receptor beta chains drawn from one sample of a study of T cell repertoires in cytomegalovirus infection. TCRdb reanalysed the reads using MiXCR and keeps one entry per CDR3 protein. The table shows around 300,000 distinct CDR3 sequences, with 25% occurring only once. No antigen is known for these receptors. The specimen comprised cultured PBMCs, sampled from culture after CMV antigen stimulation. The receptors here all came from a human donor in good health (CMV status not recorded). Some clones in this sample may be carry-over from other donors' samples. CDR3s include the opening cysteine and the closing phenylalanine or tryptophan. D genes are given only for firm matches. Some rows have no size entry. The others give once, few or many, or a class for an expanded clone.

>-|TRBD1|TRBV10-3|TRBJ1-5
TGTGCCATCAGCCTTGACAGGGGTCGGCCCCAGCATTTT
CAISLDRGRPQHF
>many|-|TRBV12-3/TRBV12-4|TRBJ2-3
TGTGCCAGCAGTTTAGAGCTAGATCGAAGCACAGATACGCAGTATTTT
CASSLELDRSTDTQYF
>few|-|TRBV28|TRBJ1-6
TGTGCCATCGGAAGAGGTTCACCCCTCCACTTT
CAIGRGSPLHF
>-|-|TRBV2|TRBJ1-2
TGTGCCAGCACCGGAGGGCAGGGGAGGACTAACTATGGCTACACCTTC
CASTGGQGRTNYGYTF
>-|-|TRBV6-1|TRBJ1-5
TGTGCCAGCAGCGTATCCGGAGGCTTTCAGCCCCAGCATTTT
CASSVSGGFQPQHF
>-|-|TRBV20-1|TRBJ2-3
TGCAGTGCTAGTCCCCCCTACAGTAAGGCGGGTGCTAGCACAGATACGCAGTATTTT
CSASPPYSKAGASTDTQYF
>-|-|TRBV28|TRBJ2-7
TGTGCCAGCAGTTTATCGACTGTATCCTACGAGCAGTACTTC
CASSLSTVSYEQYF
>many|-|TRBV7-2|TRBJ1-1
TGTGCCAGCAGCTTAGTCAGGGCGACGAACACTGAAGCTTTCTTT
CASSLVRATNTEAFF
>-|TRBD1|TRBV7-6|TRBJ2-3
TGTGCCAGCAGCTTAGGCGGCAGGGGGCTTCAAGATACGCAGTATTTT
CASSLGGRGLQDTQYF
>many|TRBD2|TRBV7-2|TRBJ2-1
TGTGCCAGCAGCCAATGGGGGCCTAGCGGGCCTTACAATGAGCAGTTCTTC
CASSQWGPSGPYNEQFF
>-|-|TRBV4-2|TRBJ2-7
TGTGCCAGCAGCCAACCCGGCAGCGGCGGGAACTACGAGCAGTACTTC
CASSQPGSGGNYEQYF
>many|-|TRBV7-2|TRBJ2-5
TGTGCCAGCAGCTTAGAAGTCCACCTCTGGGAGACCCAGTACTTC
CASSLEVHLWETQYF
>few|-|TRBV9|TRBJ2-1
TGTGCCAGCAGCGTAGTCGGGAGTAGGTGGGAGCAGTTCTTC
CASSVVGSRWEQFF
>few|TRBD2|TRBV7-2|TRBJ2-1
TGTGCCAGCAGCTTAGAGTCTGGGCGGGAGGGAAATGAGCAGTTCTTC
CASSLESGREGNEQFF
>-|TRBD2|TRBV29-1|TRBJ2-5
TGCAGCGTTGTTTCGGCGGGGAGCGGGAGTGGGACCCAGTACTTC
CSVVSAGSGSGTQYF
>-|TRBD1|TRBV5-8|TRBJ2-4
TGTGCCAGCAGACCGACAGGGAATGCGGCCAAAAACATTCAGTACTTC
CASRPTGNAAKNIQYF
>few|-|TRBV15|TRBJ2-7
TGTGCCACCGGGGGTGCCGTGGCGGGATACGAGCAGTACTTC
CATGGAVAGYEQYF
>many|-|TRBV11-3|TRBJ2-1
TGTGCCAGCAGCTTAGATCCAAACCTGCGGGGTGAGCAGTTCTTC
CASSLDPNLRGEQFF
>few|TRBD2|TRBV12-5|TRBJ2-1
TGTGCTAGTGGTTCCTCCATAGCTAGCGGGGTCTCCTACAATGAGCAGTTCTTC
CASGSSIASGVSYNEQFF
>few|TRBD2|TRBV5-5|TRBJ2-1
TGTGCCAGCAGCTATGGACTAGCCAGCTACAATGAGCAGTTCTTC
CASSYGLASYNEQFF
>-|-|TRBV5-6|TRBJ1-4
TGTGCCAGCAGCTTGGTAGGCAGCCCTGGTGAAAAACTGTTTTTT
CASSLVGSPGEKLFF
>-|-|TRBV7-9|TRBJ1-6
TGTGCCAGCGGGACCAGCGGAAATTCACCCCTCCACTTT
CASGTSGNSPLHF
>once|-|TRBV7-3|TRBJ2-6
TGTGCCAGCGCCGGGACTGGGGCCAACGTCCTGACTTTC
CASAGTGANVLTF
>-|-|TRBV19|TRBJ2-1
TGTGCCAGTAGTTTGGCTAGCAACAATGAGCAGTTCTTC
CASSLASNNEQFF
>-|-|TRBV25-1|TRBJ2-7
TGTGCCAGCAGTGAACGGTATAACCCCCACGAGCAGTACTTC
CASSERYNPHEQYF
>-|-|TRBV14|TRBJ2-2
TGTGCCAGCAGTCCCGGGACAAACTACCCGATCACCGGGGAGCTGTTTTTT
CASSPGTNYPITGELFF
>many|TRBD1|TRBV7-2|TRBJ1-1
TGTGCCAGCAGCCTACAGGGGTTGGACACTGAAGCTTTCTTT
CASSLQGLDTEAFF
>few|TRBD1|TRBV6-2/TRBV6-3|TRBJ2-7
TGTGCCAGCAAACCTCCGGGACAGAACTACGAGCAGTACTTC
CASKPPGQNYEQYF
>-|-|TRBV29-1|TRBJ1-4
TGCAGCGTTGATTTGGGTCAGCGTGAAAAACTGTTTTTT
CSVDLGQREKLFF
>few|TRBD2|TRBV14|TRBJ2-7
TGTGCCAGCAGCCAAGATGGTAGCGGGAGGGCAATACCCTACGAGCAGTACTTC
CASSQDGSGRAIPYEQYF